A selection of T cell receptor beta chains follows, all from one sample in a study of T-cell memory formation after mild COVID-19. MiXCR, run by TCRdb on the 5' RACE reads, gives a single entry per CDR3 protein. The table lists 170,000 or so distinct CDR3 sequences, roughly a third of them singletons, with approximately 12% in the top ten. What was sequenced was PBMCs or a T cell subset sorted from them (not recorded which). The receptor set was obtained from an adult woman who had mild COVID-19 (a few samples of this study predate the infection). Cell type and time point are not known. Each CDR3 is given with its conserved first and last residue. Fields, in order: D gene, J gene, clone size, V gene, CDR3 protein, CDR3 DNA. A D gene is named only where the DNA matches it firmly. Size is stated for part of the rows, as once, few or many counts, or as a class when the clone is expanded.

TRBD1,TRBJ2-5,.,TRBV20-1,CSARGQGQTQYF,TGCAGTGCGAGGGGGCAGGGTCAGACCCAGTACTTC
.,TRBJ1-6,.,TRBV5-1,CASSGWAGTENSPLHF,TGCGCCAGCAGCGGCTGGGCCGGGACTGAGAATTCACCCCTCCACTTT
TRBD1,TRBJ1-5,.,TRBV5-1,CASSPGTGFNQPQHF,TGCGCCAGCAGCCCCGGGACAGGGTTCAATCAGCCCCAGCATTTT
TRBD1,TRBJ2-2,.,TRBV6-5,CASSSYGTGNTGELFF,TGTGCCAGCAGTAGCTACGGGACAGGGAACACCGGGGAGCTGTTTTTT
.,TRBJ1-5,.,TRBV7-9,CASSFRNQPQHF,TGTGCCAGCAGCTTTCGGAATCAGCCCCAGCATTTT
.,TRBJ2-2,few,TRBV28,CASRGLTGELFF,TGTGCCAGCAGGGGATTGACCGGGGAGCTGTTTTTT
.,TRBJ2-3,.,TRBV10-3,CAISVNSHLTDTQYF,TGTGCCATCAGTGTTAACTCCCACCTCACAGATACGCAGTATTTT
TRBD1,TRBJ2-5,.,TRBV12-3/TRBV12-4,CASRGTAQETQYF,TGTGCCAGCAGGGGGACAGCCCAAGAGACCCAGTACTTC
TRBD2,TRBJ2-7,.,TRBV6-5,CASSYRGVYEQYF,TGTGCCAGCAGTTATCGGGGGGTCTACGAGCAGTACTTC
.,TRBJ2-5,few,TRBV6-2/TRBV6-3,CASRQDLQETQYF,TGTGCCAGCAGACAGGACTTACAAGAGACCCAGTACTTC
.,TRBJ2-7,many,TRBV6-2/TRBV6-3,CASSDTYEQYF,TGTGCCAGCAGTGACACCTACGAGCAGTACTTC
TRBD2,TRBJ2-7,.,TRBV12-3/TRBV12-4,CASMSSGPYEQYF,TGTGCCAGCATGTCTAGCGGCCCTTACGAGCAGTACTTC
.,TRBJ2-7,few,TRBV7-2,CASSFSVGYEQYF,TGTGCCAGCAGCTTTTCCGTAGGTTACGAGCAGTACTTC
.,TRBJ2-1,.,TRBV2,CASSEWSSDNEQFF,TGTGCCAGCAGTGAATGGTCAAGCGACAATGAGCAGTTCTTC
.,TRBJ1-2,.,TRBV3-2,CASSPTTGTGDYGYTF,TGTGCCAGCAGCCCGACGACGGGGACAGGGGACTATGGCTACACCTTC
.,TRBJ2-2,.,TRBV7-3,CASSLNANTGELFF,TGTGCCAGCAGCCTCAACGCGAACACCGGGGAGCTGTTTTTT
TRBD1,TRBJ2-7,few,TRBV25-1,CASSVVTGGYSYEQYF,TGTGCCAGCAGTGTAGTAACAGGGGGTTACTCCTACGAGCAGTACTTC
.,TRBJ2-7,few,TRBV12-3/TRBV12-4,CASGQTGSLYEQYF,TGTGCCAGCGGCCAAACAGGGAGTCTCTACGAGCAGTACTTC
TRBD2,TRBJ2-3,once,TRBV2,CASSPRTSGDTQYF,TGTGCCAGCAGCCCACGGACTAGCGGGGATACGCAGTATTTT
.,TRBJ1-5,.,TRBV7-2,CASSIDGLTGQPQHF,TGTGCCAGCAGCATCGACGGACTAACGGGTCAGCCCCAGCATTTT
TRBD1,TRBJ2-7,.,TRBV6-5,CASSFGQGPYEQYF,TGTGCCAGCAGCTTCGGACAGGGGCCCTACGAGCAGTACTTC
.,TRBJ2-7,few,TRBV20-1,CSARGAGHEQYF,TGCAGTGCTAGAGGGGCAGGGCACGAGCAGTACTTC
TRBD2,TRBJ2-1,few,TRBV3-1,CASSQAGLKRDEQFF,TGTGCCAGCAGCCAAGCGGGACTAAAAAGAGATGAGCAGTTCTTC
TRBD2,TRBJ2-7,.,TRBV13,CASSQDRRLAGGPKYF,TGTGCCAGCAGCCAAGACCGGAGACTAGCGGGAGGGCCGAAGTACTTC
.,TRBJ2-7,.,TRBV30,CAWTSKVTYEQYF,TGTGCCTGGACCTCAAAGGTGACCTACGAGCAGTACTTC
.,TRBJ1-6,few,TRBV7-9,CASSLSGNNSPLHF,TGTGCCAGCAGCTTATCAGGGAATAATTCACCCCTCCACTTT